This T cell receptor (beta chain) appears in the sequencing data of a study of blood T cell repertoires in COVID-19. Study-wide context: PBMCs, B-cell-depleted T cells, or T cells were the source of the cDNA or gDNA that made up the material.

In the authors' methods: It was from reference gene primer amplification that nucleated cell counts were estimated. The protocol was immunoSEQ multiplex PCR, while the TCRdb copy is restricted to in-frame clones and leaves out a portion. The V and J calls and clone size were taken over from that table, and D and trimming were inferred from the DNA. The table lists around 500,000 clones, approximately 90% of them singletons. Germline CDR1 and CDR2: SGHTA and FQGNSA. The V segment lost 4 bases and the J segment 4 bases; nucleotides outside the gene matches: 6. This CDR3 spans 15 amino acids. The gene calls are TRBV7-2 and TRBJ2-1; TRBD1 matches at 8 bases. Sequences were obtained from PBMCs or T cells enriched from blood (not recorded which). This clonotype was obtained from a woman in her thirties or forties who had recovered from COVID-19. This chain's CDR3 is CASSSGTGPYNEQFF. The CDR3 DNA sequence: TGTGCCAGCAGCTCTGGGACAGGCCCGTACAATGAGCAGTTCTTC.